The T cell receptor beta chain described here comes from a study of OX40 agonist ivuxolimab in advanced cancers. Across the whole study: Each patient was given ivuxolimab into a vein every 2 weeks, at 0.01 to 10 mg/kg. General study findings and limits: CD4+ and CD8+ blood T cells expanded clonally by week 6 at 0.1 to 3.0 mg/kg.

Patients with autoimmune history or systemic immunosuppression were excluded. Here immunoSEQ multiplex PCR was the method, and the copy in TCRdb shows in-frame clones only, minus some. The sample includes around 11,000 clones, roughly three quarters of them seen just once. In its sample, this clone ranks as medium-sized. The antigen remains undetermined. V shed 2 bases and J 3 bases; nucleotides not matched to a gene: 6. Germline V lookup: CDR1 MNHNS, CDR2 SASEGT. The CDR3 is made up of 17 amino acids. Sequencing used CD4+ or CD8+ T cells sorted from blood, obtained in a trial of the OX40 agonist ivuxolimab. This TCR derives from an adult with an advanced solid tumor such as melanoma, head and neck, liver or kidney cancer. The chain recombines TRBV6-1 with TRBJ2-4; 11 bases align to TRBD1. This CDR3 is CASSESGQGGHKNIQYF. DNA of the CDR3: TGTGCCAGCAGTGAATCGGGACAGGGGGGCCACAAAAACATTCAGTACTTC.